The 9 T cell receptor beta chains below were found in one sample sequenced in a study of blood T cell repertoires in COVID-19. The method was immunoSEQ multiplex PCR; TCRdb's version includes in-frame clones alone and lacks a portion of them. Of 20,000 to 25,000 clones listed, 80% to 85% were seen once; the top ten hold roughly 20%. The sample consisted of peripheral blood. The source of these receptors is a man aged 80 or over with active or convalescent COVID-19.

The chain uses TRBV27 and TRBJ1-1, with D perhaps matching TRBD1 (6 bases). The V end lost 6 bases, the J end lost 4 bases, and 18 bases lay between the germline ends. Germline loops: CDR1 MNHEY, CDR2 SMNVEV (reference sequence). This CDR3 has 15 residues. The CDR3: CASSPSGTIGTEAFF. The DNA of the CDR3 is TGTGCCAGCAGCCCTTCAGGGACAATCGGCACTGAAGCTTTCTTT.

The V and J genes are TRBV7-2 and TRBJ2-5; TRBD2 matches at 10 bases. The CDR3 extends over 16 amino acids. Per germline, CDR1 SGHTA and CDR2 FQGNSA. Trimming at V came to 5 bases and at J to 2 bases, leaving 8 bases not matched to a gene. CDR3 nucleotide sequence: TGTGCCAGCAGCCGCCAGGGACTAGCGAGGCAAGAGACCCAGTACTTC. Translation gives CASSRQGLARQETQYF.

The CDR3 spells CASSFMTAGAYNEQFF. In DNA form, the CDR3 reads TGTGCCAGCAGTTTTATGACAGCCGGAGCCTACAATGAGCAGTTCTTC. The chain links TRBV28 to TRBJ2-1; tentative D call: TRBD1 (5 bases). CDR1 MDHEN and CDR2 SYDVKM come from the germline V gene. Trimming took 3 bases from V and 2 from J, leaving 14 bases between them. CDR3 length equals 16 residues.

The V call is TRBV3-1 (or the pseudogene TRBV3-2), the J call TRBJ1-4; TRBD1 is a possible D gene (5 bases). V dropped 8 bases and J dropped 3 bases, with 22 bases sitting between them. Germline CDR1 reads LGHDT; CDR2 reads YNNKEL (reference sequence). The CDR3 covers 17 residues. CDR3 bases: TGTGCCAGCCGACCCGAAGAAGGCGGCAGGGCTAATGAAAAACTGTTTTTT. Translated: CASRPEEGGRANEKLFF.

The chain has TRBV21-1 and TRBJ2-7; TRBD1 is the table's D call and was not checked against the DNA. TRBV21-1 is designated a pseudogene. This CDR3 has 16 residues. The CDR3 DNA sequence: TGTGCCAGCAGCAACACAGAATTCTCAAGACCCTACGAGCAGTACTTC. Protein product: CASSNTEFSRPYEQYF.

The gene calls are TRBV2 and TRBJ1-5; D is unresolved. The CDR3 is 14 residues long. Germline-derived CDR1 and CDR2 are SNHLY and FYNNEI. V was trimmed by 4 bases and J by 0 bases, leaving 7 bases between them. The CDR3 is CASSVNYSNQPQHF. The CDR3 coding sequence is TGTGCCAGCAGTGTAAATTATAGCAATCAGCCCCAGCATTTT. Using reference TRBV2 and TRBJ1-5 for the parts outside the CDR3, the full variable domain is EPEVTQTPSHQVTQMGQEVILRCVPISNHLYFYWYRQILGQKVEFLVSFYNNEISEKSEIFDDQFSVERPDGSNFTLKIRSTKLEDSAMYFCASSVNYSNQPQHFGDGTRLSIL.

The chain joins TRBV3-1 (or the pseudogene TRBV3-2) to TRBJ2-1, with 13 bases aligning to TRBD2. J gave up 0 bases and V 0 bases, and 8 bases lay outside the gene matches. Germline CDR1 reads LGHDT; CDR2 reads YNNKEL (reference sequence). There are 20 residues in the CDR3. This CDR3 is CASSQDQLAGGLSSYNEQFF. In DNA, the CDR3 is TGTGCCAGCAGCCAAGATCAACTAGCGGGGGGGCTAAGCTCCTACAATGAGCAGTTCTTC.

The CDR3 reads CASSQDYGTGVGELFF. CDR3 coding DNA: TGCGCCAGCAGCCAAGATTACGGGACAGGGGTAGGGGAGCTGTTTTTT. J is TRBJ2-2 and V is TRBV4-3; TRBD1 agrees at 10 bases. Germline V gene sequence: CDR1 LGHNA, CDR2 YSLEER. V was clipped by 0 bases and J by 8 bases; unmatched bases: 6. The CDR3 is 16 residues long.

The J gene is TRBJ2-1, the V gene TRBV5-1; the match to TRBD2 covers 10 bases. The CDR3 loop spans 16 amino acids. CDR1 is SGHRS and CDR2 is YFSETQ in the germline V gene. The ends lost 0 bases at V and 4 bases at J; junction bases unmatched: 4. In nucleotides, the CDR3 is TGCGCCAGCAGCTTGGGGGGGACTAGCGCGTACAATGAGCAGTTCTTC. The encoded protein is CASSLGGTSAYNEQFF.